Below, 17 T cell receptor beta chains from the same sample are listed, as sequenced in a study of OX40 agonist ivuxolimab in advanced cancers. Profiled with immunoSEQ multiplex PCR; TCRdb holds only in-frame clones, not every one. The table lists tens of thousands of clones, about 83% of them singletons, with 0.55% to 0.65% in the top ten. The specimen comprised CD4+ or CD8+ T cells sorted from blood, sampled in a trial of the OX40 agonist ivuxolimab. These receptors were collected from an adult with an advanced solid tumor such as melanoma, head and neck, liver or kidney cancer.

V gene TRBV4-1 combines with J gene TRBJ2-7; a possible D gene is TRBD1 (6 bases). The germline V gene encodes CDR1 MGHRA and CDR2 YSYEKL. Deletions cut 3 bases from V and 5 bases from J, with 20 bases between. This CDR3 spans 16 amino acids. DNA for the CDR3: TGCGCCAGCAGCCATGTTGGGGGCCCAGGAGGAGACGAGCAGTACTTC. Its translation is CASSHVGGPGGDEQYF.

Here the CDR3 reads CASSLERGVLPSTDTQYF. Written as DNA, the CDR3 is TGTGCCAGCAGCCTTGAGCGGGGGGTTCTACCTAGCACAGATACGCAGTATTTT. The chain combines TRBV14 with TRBJ2-3; 9 bases align to TRBD2. This CDR3 is 18 amino acids long. With 4 bases clipped from V and 0 bases from J, the junction kept 11 bases outside the gene matches. Looked up from germline, CDR1 is SGHDN and CDR2 is FVKESK.

V is TRBV27 and J is TRBJ1-1; D unresolved. The germline V and J ends were trimmed by 0 bases and 4 bases, with 9 bases remaining between them. The CDR3 covers 14 residues. In germline, CDR1 is MNHEY, CDR2 SMNVEV (reference sequence). The CDR3 loop reads CASSLSTVGTEAFF. The CDR3 coding sequence is TGTGCCAGCAGTTTATCCACAGTGGGCACTGAAGCTTTCTTT.

On this clone: The DNA is left out, because the CDR3 cannot be placed on it with certainty; the CDR3 is given as TCRdb lists it. The rearrangement links TRBV27 to TRBJ2-5. Germline CDR1 is MNHEY and CDR2 is SMNVEV (reference sequence). The CDR3 is 14 amino acids long, termini counted. The CDR3 spells CASSFGAGGETQYF.

The genes are TRBV19 and TRBJ2-7; D not resolved. This CDR3 is 12 amino acids long. CDR1 and CDR2 (germline): LNHDA, SQIVND (reference sequence). Between the trimmed V and J ends, which lost 11 bases and 4 bases, there was a span of 15 bases. CDR3 in amino acids: CAPPSSVYEQYF. DNA of the CDR3: TGTGCCCCCCCCAGCAGCGTTTACGAGCAGTACTTC.

The rearrangement joins TRBV6-6 to TRBJ1-6; D is ambiguous. The V gene lost 0 bases and the J gene lost 11 bases, with 11 bases spanning the gap. The CDR3 is 14 residues long. The germline CDR1 and CDR2 sequences are MNHNY and SVGAGI (reference sequence). The CDR3 is CASSYSEGTPPLHF. CDR3 DNA sequence: TGTGCCAGCAGTTACTCGGAAGGCACGCCACCCCTCCACTTT.

The rearrangement joins TRBV11-2 to TRBJ1-2; no clear D gene. Germline V gene sequence: CDR1 SGHAT, CDR2 FQNNGV. This CDR3 has 13 residues. Between the trimmed V and J ends, which lost 0 bases and 4 bases, there was a span of 6 bases. CDR3 sequence: CASSLEGPYGYTF. In DNA, the CDR3 is TGTGCCAGCAGCTTAGAAGGCCCCTATGGCTACACCTTC.

The sample holds one count of this clone. This sequence joins TRBV7-8 and TRBJ1-3, with a tentative D call TRBD1 (6 bases). V dropped 0 bases and J dropped 1 base, with 13 bases sitting between them. CDR3 length: 17 residues. Germline V CDR1 and CDR2: SGHVS, FQNEAQ. CDR3 residues: CASSLALGTPSGNTIYF. The CDR3 DNA is TGTGCCAGCAGCTTAGCGCTGGGGACACCGTCTGGAAACACCATATATTTT.

The V and J genes are TRBV7-2 and TRBJ2-1, with TRBD1 identical over 8 bases. Germline-derived CDR1 and CDR2 are SGHTA and FQGNSA. The length of the CDR3 is 15 residues. J gave up 2 bases and V 6 bases, and 6 bases lay outside the gene matches. This CDR3 reads CASSQDRGAYNEQFF. The CDR3 DNA reads TGTGCCAGCAGTCAAGACAGGGGCGCCTACAATGAGCAGTTCTTC.

The V call is TRBV5-1, the J call TRBJ2-5, with TRBD1 as a possible D gene (6 bases). Germline V CDR1 and CDR2: SGHRS, YFSETQ. The CDR3 sequence is 13 residues long. Trimming cost V 9 bases and J 5 bases, with 17 bases left between them. CDR3 in DNA: TGCGCCACCGCGGACAGCCGGGGCGAGACCCAGTACTTC. It specifies CATADSRGETQYF.

V usage is TRBV7-8 and J usage is TRBJ2-1; D possibly matches TRBD1 or TRBD2 (6 bases each). CDR3 size: 19 residues. Germline CDR1 reads SGHVS; CDR2 reads FQNEAQ. Trimming took 5 bases from V and 2 from J, leaving 25 bases between them. The CDR3 loop is CASSIPTFTRGPAYNEQFF. CDR3 nucleotide sequence: TGTGCCAGCAGCATACCAACGTTCACCCGGGGGCCGGCCTACAATGAGCAGTTCTTC.

The chain joins TRBV27 to TRBJ2-5; 8 bases are shared with TRBD2. The V gene end was trimmed by 6 bases and the J gene end by 2 bases; junction bases not matched to a gene: 8. Looked up from germline, CDR1 is MNHEY and CDR2 is SMNVEV (reference sequence). The length of the CDR3 is 15 residues. The chain's CDR3 is CASSRASGHQETQYF. The DNA of the CDR3 is TGTGCCAGCAGCCGGGCTAGCGGGCATCAAGAGACCCAGTACTTC.

This clone has a handful of counts. This chain uses TRBV6-1 with TRBJ1-6; TRBD1 aligns across 9 bases. CDR1 and CDR2 from the germline V gene are MNHNS and SASEGT. CDR3 length: 15 amino acids. After removal of 5 bases from V and 8 bases from J, the junction contained 7 bases not matched to a gene. The CDR3 DNA is TGTGCCAGCAGTCGACAGTGGACAGGGGATTCACCCCTCCACTTT. It encodes CASSRQWTGDSPLHF.

This clone was found once. The J gene is TRBJ2-7, the V gene TRBV28, with a tentative D call TRBD1 (6 bases). The CDR3 is made up of 14 amino acids. The germline V gene encodes CDR1 MDHEN and CDR2 SYDVKM. V was shortened by 4 bases and J by 4 bases, with 14 bases between the two germline ends. CDR3 coding DNA: TGTGCCAGCAGTTCATCCGGGACAATTTACGAGCAGTACTTC. Translating it yields CASSSSGTIYEQYF.

The V gene is TRBV7-3, the J gene TRBJ2-3, with D possibly being TRBD1 or TRBD2 (5 bases each). Deletions cut 1 base from V and 4 bases from J, with 24 bases between. The CDR3 runs 19 residues. The V gene's germline CDR1 is SGHTA and CDR2 FQGTGA. In DNA form, the CDR3 reads TGTGCCAGCAGCTTAAGGGCCCCTGGGGCGGGTAGGACGGCAGATACGCAGTATTTT. Translation gives CASSLRAPGAGRTADTQYF.

CDR3 loop: CASSFSGAQNYGYTF. The CDR3 DNA follows: TGTGCCAGCAGTTTCTCCGGGGCTCAGAACTATGGCTACACCTTC. The rearrangement links TRBV28 to TRBJ1-2; TRBD1 might be the D (5 bases). V was shortened by 3 bases and J by 2 bases, with 13 bases between the two germline ends. This CDR3 spans 15 amino acids. Per germline, CDR1 MDHEN and CDR2 SYDVKM.

V is TRBV7-9 and J is TRBJ2-3, with 7 bases matching TRBD2. The germline CDR1 and CDR2 sequences are SEHNR and FQNEAQ (reference sequence). V lost 7 bases, J lost 2 bases, and 9 bases stayed unmatched. The CDR3 has 15 residues. CDR3 protein: CASTYYQRDTDTQYF. The CDR3 DNA sequence: TGTGCCAGCACTTATTATCAGCGGGACACAGATACGCAGTATTTT.